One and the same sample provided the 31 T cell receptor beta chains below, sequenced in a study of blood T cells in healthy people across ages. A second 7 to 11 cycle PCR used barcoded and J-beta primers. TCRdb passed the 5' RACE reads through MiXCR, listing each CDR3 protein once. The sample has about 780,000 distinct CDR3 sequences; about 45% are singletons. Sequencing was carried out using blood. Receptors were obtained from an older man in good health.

CDR3 DNA: TGCAGTGCTAGGAGCCCTAGCGGGAGCACAGATACGCAGTATTTT. Encoded protein: CSARSPSGSTDTQYF. This chain uses TRBV20-1 with TRBJ2-3; 8 nucleotides align to TRBD2. Trimming removed 3 bases from V and 0 bases from J; junction bases left unmatched: 5. The CDR3 sequence is 15 residues long. Germline CDR1 is DFQATT and CDR2 is SNEGSKA (reference sequence).

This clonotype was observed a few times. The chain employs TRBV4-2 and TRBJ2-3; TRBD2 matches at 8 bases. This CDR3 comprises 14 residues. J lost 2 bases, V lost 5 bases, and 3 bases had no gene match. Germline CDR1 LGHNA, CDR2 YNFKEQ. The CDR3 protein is CASSEREYTDTQYF. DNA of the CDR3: TGTGCCAGCAGCGAGCGGGAGTACACAGATACGCAGTATTTT.

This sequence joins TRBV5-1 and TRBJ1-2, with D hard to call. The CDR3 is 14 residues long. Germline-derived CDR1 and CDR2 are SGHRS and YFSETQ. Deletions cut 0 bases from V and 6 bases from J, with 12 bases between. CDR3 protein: CASSLDVFGDGYTF. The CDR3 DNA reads TGCGCCAGCAGCTTGGATGTATTTGGGGATGGCTACACCTTC.

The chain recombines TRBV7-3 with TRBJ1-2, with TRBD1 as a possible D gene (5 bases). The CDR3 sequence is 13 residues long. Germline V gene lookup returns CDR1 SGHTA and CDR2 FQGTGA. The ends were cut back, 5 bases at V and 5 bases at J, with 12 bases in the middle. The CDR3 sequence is CASSAGRDYGYTF. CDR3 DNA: TGTGCCAGCAGCGCGGGACGCGATTATGGCTACACCTTC.

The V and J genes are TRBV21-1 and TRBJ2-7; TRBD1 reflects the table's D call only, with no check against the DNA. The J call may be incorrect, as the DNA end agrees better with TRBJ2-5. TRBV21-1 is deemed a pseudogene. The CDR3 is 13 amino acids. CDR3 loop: CASMVAPQETQYF. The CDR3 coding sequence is TGTGCCAGCATGGTAGCGCCACAAGAGACCCAGTACTTC.

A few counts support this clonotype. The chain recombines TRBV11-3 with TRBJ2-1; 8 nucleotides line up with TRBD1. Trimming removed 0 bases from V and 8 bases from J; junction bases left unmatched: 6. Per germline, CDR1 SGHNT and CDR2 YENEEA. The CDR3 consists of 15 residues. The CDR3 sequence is CASSLDFGTGDEQFF. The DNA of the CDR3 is TGTGCCAGCAGCTTAGATTTCGGGACAGGCGATGAGCAGTTCTTC.

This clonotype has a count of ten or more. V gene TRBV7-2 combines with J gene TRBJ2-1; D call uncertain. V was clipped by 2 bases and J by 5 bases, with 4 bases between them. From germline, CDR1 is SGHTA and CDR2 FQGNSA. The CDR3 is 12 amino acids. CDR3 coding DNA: TGTGCCAGCAGCTTACCCGACAATGAGCAGTTCTTC. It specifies CASSLPDNEQFF.

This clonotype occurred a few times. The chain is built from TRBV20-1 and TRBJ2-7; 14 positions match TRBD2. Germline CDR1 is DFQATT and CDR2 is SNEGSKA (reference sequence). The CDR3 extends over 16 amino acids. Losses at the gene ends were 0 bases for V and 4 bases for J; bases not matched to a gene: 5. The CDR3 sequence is CSARDGGLAGEYEQYF. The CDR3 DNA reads TGCAGTGCTAGAGATGGGGGACTAGCGGGAGAATACGAGCAGTACTTC.

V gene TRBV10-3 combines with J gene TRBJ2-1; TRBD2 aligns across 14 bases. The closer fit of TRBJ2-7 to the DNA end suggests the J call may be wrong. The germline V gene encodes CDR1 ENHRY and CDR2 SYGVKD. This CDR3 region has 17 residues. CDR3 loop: CAISDRGLAGGHNEQYF. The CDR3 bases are TGTGCCATCAGTGACCGCGGACTAGCGGGAGGACACAATGAGCAGTACTTC.

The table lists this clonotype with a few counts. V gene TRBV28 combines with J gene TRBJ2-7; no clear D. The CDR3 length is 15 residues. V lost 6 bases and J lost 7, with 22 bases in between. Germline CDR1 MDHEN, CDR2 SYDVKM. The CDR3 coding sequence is TGTGCCAGCAGAACAGACGGTGGGCCGGGCAATGAGCAGTACTTC. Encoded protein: CASRTDGGPGNEQYF.

In nucleotides, the CDR3 is TGTGCCACCGGCCGCCGACATGAGCAGTTCTTC. This translates into CATGRRHEQFF. This chain links TRBV15 with TRBJ2-1, with D uncertain. V lost 8 bases and J 8 bases, leaving 10 bases between the germline ends. This CDR3 comprises 11 residues. Germline CDR1 is LNHNV and CDR2 is YYDKDF (reference sequence).

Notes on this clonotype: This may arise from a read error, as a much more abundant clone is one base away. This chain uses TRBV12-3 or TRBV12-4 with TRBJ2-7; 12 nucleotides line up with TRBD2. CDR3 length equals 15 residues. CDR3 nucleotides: TGTGCCGGCAGCCGGACTAGCGGGACCTTCTACGAGCAGTACTTC. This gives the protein CAGSRTSGTFYEQYF.

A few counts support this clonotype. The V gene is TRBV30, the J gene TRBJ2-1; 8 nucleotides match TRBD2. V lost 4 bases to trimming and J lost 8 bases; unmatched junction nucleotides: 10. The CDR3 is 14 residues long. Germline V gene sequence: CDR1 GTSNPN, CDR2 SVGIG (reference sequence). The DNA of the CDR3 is TGTGCCTGGAAAATGGGACTAGACTTCGATGAGCAGTTCTTC. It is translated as CAWKMGLDFDEQFF.

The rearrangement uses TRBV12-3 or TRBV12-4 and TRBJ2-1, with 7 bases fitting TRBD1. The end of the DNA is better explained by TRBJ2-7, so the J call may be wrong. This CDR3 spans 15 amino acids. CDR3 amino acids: CASSHNRGSYNEQYF. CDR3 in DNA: TGTGCCAGCAGTCACAACAGGGGCTCCTACAATGAGCAGTACTTC.

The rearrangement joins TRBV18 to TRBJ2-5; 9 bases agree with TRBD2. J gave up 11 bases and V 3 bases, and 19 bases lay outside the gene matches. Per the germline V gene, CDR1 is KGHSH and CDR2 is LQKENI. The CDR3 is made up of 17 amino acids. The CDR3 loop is CASSPLSAGGSWEEQYF. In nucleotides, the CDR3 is TGTGCCAGCTCACCCCTCTCAGCGGGAGGATCTTGGGAGGAGCAGTACTTC.

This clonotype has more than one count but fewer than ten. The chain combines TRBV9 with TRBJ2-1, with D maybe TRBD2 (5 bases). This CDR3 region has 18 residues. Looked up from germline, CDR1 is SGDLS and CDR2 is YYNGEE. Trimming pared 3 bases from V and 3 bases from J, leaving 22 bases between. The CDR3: CASSARPGFGGGYNEQFF. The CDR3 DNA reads TGTGCCAGCAGCGCCCGACCGGGTTTCGGAGGAGGCTACAATGAGCAGTTCTTC.

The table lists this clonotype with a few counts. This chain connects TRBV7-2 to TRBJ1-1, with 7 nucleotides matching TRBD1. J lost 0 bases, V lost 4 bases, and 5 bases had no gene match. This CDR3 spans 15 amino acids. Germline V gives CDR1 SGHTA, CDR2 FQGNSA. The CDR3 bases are TGTGCCAGCAGCTCAAGGACAGGAGTGAACACTGAAGCTTTCTTT. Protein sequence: CASSSRTGVNTEAFF.

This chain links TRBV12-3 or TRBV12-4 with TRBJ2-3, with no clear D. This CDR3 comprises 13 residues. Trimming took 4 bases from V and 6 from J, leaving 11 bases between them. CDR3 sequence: CASSSSLSDTQYF. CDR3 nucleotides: TGTGCCAGCAGTTCGTCCTTGTCGGATACGCAGTATTTT.

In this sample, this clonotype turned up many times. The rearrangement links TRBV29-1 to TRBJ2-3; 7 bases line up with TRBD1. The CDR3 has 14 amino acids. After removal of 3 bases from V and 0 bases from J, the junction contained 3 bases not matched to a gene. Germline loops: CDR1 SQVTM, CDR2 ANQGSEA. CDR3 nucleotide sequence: TGCAGCGTTGAGGGGACAGCGAGCACAGATACGCAGTATTTT. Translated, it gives CSVEGTASTDTQYF.

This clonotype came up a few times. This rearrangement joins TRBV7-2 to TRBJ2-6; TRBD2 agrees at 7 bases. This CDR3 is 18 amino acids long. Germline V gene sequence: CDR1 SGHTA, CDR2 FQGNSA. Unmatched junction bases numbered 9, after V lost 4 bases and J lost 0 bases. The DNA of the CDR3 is TGTGCCAGCAGCTGGAGGGGAGGGTTCAGCTCTGGGGCCAACGTCCTGACTTTC. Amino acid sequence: CASSWRGGFSSGANVLTF.

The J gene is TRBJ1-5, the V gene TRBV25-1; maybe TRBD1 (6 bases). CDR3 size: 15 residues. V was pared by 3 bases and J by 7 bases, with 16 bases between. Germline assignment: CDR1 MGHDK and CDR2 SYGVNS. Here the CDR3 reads CASSDGIGGGQPQHF. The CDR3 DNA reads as TGTGCCAGCAGTGATGGTATAGGGGGTGGACAGCCCCAGCATTTT.

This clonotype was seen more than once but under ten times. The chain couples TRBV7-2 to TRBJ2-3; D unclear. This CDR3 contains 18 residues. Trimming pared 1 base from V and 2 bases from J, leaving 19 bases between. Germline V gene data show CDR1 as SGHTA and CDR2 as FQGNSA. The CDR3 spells CASSLDGVWAKSTDTQYF. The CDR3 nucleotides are TGTGCCAGCAGCTTAGACGGAGTTTGGGCTAAATCCACAGATACGCAGTATTTT.

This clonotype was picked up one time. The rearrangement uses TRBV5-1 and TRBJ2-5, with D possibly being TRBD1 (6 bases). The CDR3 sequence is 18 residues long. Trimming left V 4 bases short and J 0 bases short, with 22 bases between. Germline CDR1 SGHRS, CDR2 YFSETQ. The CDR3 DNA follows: TGCGCCAGCAGCCTTTCGCCCAAGATACAGGGTGACCAAGAGACCCAGTACTTC. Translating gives CASSLSPKIQGDQETQYF.

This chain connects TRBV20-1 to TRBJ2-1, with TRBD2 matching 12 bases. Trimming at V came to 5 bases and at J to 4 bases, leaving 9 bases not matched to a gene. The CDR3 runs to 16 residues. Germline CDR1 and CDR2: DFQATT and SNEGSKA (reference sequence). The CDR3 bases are TGCAGTGCTCGCAAGACTAGCGGGGGAAATTACAATGAGCAGTTCTTC. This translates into CSARKTSGGNYNEQFF.

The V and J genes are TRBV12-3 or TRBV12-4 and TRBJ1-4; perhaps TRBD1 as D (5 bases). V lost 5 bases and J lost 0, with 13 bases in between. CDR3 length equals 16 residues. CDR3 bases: TGTGCCAGCAGTCCAGAGACAGAGACAACTAATGAAAAACTGTTTTTT. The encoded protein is CASSPETETTNEKLFF.

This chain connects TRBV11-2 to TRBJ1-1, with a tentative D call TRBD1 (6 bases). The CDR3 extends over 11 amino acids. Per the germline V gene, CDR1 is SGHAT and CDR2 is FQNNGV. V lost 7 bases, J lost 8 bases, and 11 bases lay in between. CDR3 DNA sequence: TGTGCCAGCACCCCGGGGGCCGAAGCTTTCTTT. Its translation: CASTPGAEAFF.

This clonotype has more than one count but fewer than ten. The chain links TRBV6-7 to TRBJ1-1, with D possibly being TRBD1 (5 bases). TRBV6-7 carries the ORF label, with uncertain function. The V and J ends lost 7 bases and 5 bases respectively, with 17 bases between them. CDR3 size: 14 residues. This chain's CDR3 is CASTSGGGGTEAFF. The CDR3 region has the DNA TGTGCCAGCACCTCCGGGGGGGGAGGAACTGAAGCTTTCTTT.

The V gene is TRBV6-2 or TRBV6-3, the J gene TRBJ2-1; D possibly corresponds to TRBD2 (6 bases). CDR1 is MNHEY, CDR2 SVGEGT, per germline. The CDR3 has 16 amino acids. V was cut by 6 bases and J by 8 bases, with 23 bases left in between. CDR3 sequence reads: CASSNLPVGTDDEQFF. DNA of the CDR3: TGTGCCAGCAGCAACTTGCCAGTCGGGACTGACGATGAGCAGTTCTTC.

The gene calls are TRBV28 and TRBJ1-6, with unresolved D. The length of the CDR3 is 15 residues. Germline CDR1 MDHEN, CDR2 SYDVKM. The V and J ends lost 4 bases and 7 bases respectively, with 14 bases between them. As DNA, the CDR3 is TGTGCCAGCAGTTCAATCCGGGCGGGCAATTCACCCCTCCACTTT. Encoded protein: CASSSIRAGNSPLHF.

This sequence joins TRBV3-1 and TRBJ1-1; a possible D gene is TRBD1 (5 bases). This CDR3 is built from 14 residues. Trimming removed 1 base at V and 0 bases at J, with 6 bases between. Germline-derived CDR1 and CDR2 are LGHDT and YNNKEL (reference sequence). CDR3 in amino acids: CASSQGGVNTEAFF. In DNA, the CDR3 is TGTGCCAGCAGCCAAGGGGGGGTGAACACTGAAGCTTTCTTT.

The CDR3 nucleotides are TGTGCCAGCAGACAGGGGGCGTTCTCTGGGGCCAACGTCCTGACTTTC. Residues: CASRQGAFSGANVLTF. V gene TRBV12-3 or TRBV12-4 combines with J gene TRBJ2-6; 9 nucleotides line up with TRBD1. CDR3 length: 16 residues. Trimming took 6 bases from V and 0 from J; bases not matched to a gene: 3.